This entry lists 13 T cell receptor beta chains sequenced from one sample in a study of primary melanoma T cells and metastatic recurrence. The data were produced by immunoSEQ multiplex PCR, yet TCRdb's version contains in-frame clones alone and is incomplete. Among more than 850 clones listed, around 87% were seen once. Sequencing was performed on melanoma tumor tissue. All receptors come from a human donor with melanoma.

This clone was counted once. The rearrangement links TRBV6-8 to TRBJ1-2, with D hard to call. The CDR3 loop spans 12 amino acids. Trimming shortened V by 10 bases and J by 11 bases, and 20 bases separated the two germline ends. In germline, CDR1 is MNHGY, CDR2 SAAAGT. The CDR3 reads CATSEAEGLYTF. As DNA, the CDR3 is TGTGCCACCTCTGAAGCGGAAGGTTTGTACACCTTC.

This chain joins TRBV18 and TRBJ2-5; 9 nucleotides match TRBD2. Unmatched junction bases numbered 13, after V lost 4 bases and J lost 4 bases. The CDR3 is made up of 17 amino acids. The germline CDR1 and CDR2 sequences are KGHSH and LQKENI. Here the CDR3 DNA reads TGTGCCAGCTCACGAAGGATTAGCGGGAGTCGGAGAGAGACCCAGTACTTC. Translating it yields CASSRRISGSRRETQYF. Full variable domain (missing parts from reference TRBV18 and TRBJ2-5): NAGVMQNPRHLVRRRGQEARLRCSPMKGHSHVYWYRQLPEEGLKFMVYLQKENIIDESGMPKERFSAEFPKEGPSILRIQQVVRGDSAAYFCASSRRISGSRRETQYFGPGTRLLVL.

The chain combines TRBV6-8 with TRBJ1-6, with unresolved D. Germline values: CDR1 MNHGY, CDR2 SAAAGT. CDR3 length: 18 residues. V lost 0 bases and J 0 bases, leaving 12 bases between the germline ends. The CDR3 here is CASSYSGPASSYNSPLHF. The CDR3 DNA is TGTGCCAGCAGTTACTCGGGTCCTGCGAGCTCCTATAATTCACCCCTCCACTTT.

This clone turned up a few times. The chain is built from TRBV7-1 and TRBJ2-7; 7 bases map to TRBD1. TRBV7-1 is annotated as an ORF whose role is uncertain. The CDR3 spans 13 residues. With V trimmed by 5 bases and J by 3 bases, 4 bases remained unmatched. DNA for the CDR3: TGTGCCAGCAGCGGTCGGGACAGCTACGAGCAGTACTTC. Protein sequence: CASSGRDSYEQYF.

In this sample, this clone turned up a few times. V is TRBV18 and J is TRBJ2-3; TRBD1 matches at 9 bases. This CDR3 spans 19 amino acids. Per the germline V gene, CDR1 is KGHSH and CDR2 is LQKENI. The V and J ends lost 1 base and 4 bases, in that order; junction bases with no gene match: 15. CDR3 sequence reads: CASSPQSRDRAEYSDTQYF. CDR3 DNA: TGTGCCAGCTCACCACAGTCGAGGGACAGGGCAGAGTATTCAGATACGCAGTATTTT.

The chain links TRBV29-1 to TRBJ2-3; D is undetermined. Trimming stripped 4 bases from V and 0 bases from J, with 17 bases between. Per germline, CDR1 SQVTM and CDR2 ANQGSEA. This CDR3 contains 16 residues. The CDR3 spells CSVGGWGMTSTDTQYF. The CDR3 nucleotides read TGCAGCGTTGGCGGCTGGGGTATGACTAGCACAGATACGCAGTATTTT.

The V and J genes are TRBV6-8 and TRBJ1-2, with a weak D call TRBD1 (6 bases). The V gene's germline CDR1 is MNHGY and CDR2 SAAAGT. This CDR3 has 13 residues. With 6 bases removed from V and 5 bases from J, the gap between germline ends came to 13 bases. The chain's CDR3 is CASRPGGAYGYTF. The CDR3 bases are TGTGCCAGCAGACCTGGGGGGGCATATGGCTACACCTTC.

This sequence joins TRBV1 and TRBJ2-3; the table assigns TRBD1, which was not confirmed against the DNA. TRBV1 is a documented pseudogene. The CDR3 is made up of 17 amino acids. CDR3 nucleotides: TGCGCCAGCAGCCAAGACACCGACAGTGCCAACACAGATACGCAGTATTTT. Residues: CASSQDTDSANTDTQYF.

The rearrangement links TRBV18 to TRBJ1-1; D is undetermined. CDR3 length equals 13 residues. The germline V gene encodes CDR1 KGHSH and CDR2 LQKENI. Between the trimmed V and J ends, which lost 1 base and 1 base, there was a span of 4 bases. In DNA form, the CDR3 reads TGTGCCAGCTCACCACGGGGGAACACTGAAGCTTTCTTT. Its translation: CASSPRGNTEAFF.

This chain connects TRBV23-1 to TRBJ1-5; D may be TRBD1 (6 bases). TRBV23-1 belongs to the ORF category, with a function that is uncertain. Between the trimmed V and J ends, which lost 6 bases and 4 bases, there was a span of 16 bases. This CDR3 has 15 amino acids. In nucleotides, the CDR3 is TGCGCCAGCAGCTTTAGAGGAGGGGGAAATCAGCCCCAGCATTTT. Amino acid sequence: CASSFRGGGNQPQHF.

The CDR3, as DNA: TGTGCCAGCAGCCTAATTTTGACAGGGAGCAATCAGCCCCAGCATTTT. Its protein product is CASSLILTGSNQPQHF. The V gene is TRBV6-8, the J gene TRBJ1-5; 7 bases line up with TRBD1. The CDR3 contains 16 residues. J was trimmed by 1 base and V by 6 bases; bases with no gene match: 9. The germline CDR1 and CDR2 sequences are MNHGY and SAAAGT.

The chain is built from TRBV11-3 and TRBJ2-7; D call uncertain. The V gene lost 2 bases and the J gene lost 0 bases, with 8 bases spanning the gap. The germline V gene encodes CDR1 SGHNT and CDR2 YENEEA. The CDR3 has 14 amino acids. CDR3 DNA: TGTGCCAGCAGCTTAAGCATCTCCTCCTACGAGCAGTACTTC. It translates to CASSLSISSYEQYF.

The rearrangement links TRBV6-8 to TRBJ2-1; the match to TRBD2 covers 8 bases. The CDR3 is 16 residues long. V was pared by 6 bases and J by 8 bases, with 15 bases of the junction left unmatched. Germline assignment: CDR1 MNHGY and CDR2 SAAAGT. The DNA for the CDR3 is TGTGCCAGCAGCCCCAGAGGGGCGGGAGGTCTGGATGAGCAGTTCTTC. It is translated as CASSPRGAGGLDEQFF.